Listed here are 23 T cell receptor beta chains from one sample, sequenced in a study of cytomegalovirus exposure and HLA in healthy donors. The primer mix had 60 Vbeta and 13 Jbeta primers. Libraries were prepared by immunoSEQ multiplex PCR; TCRdb keeps only in-frame clonotypes and omits some of them. This repertoire includes about 79,000 clones. Source material: PBMCs. The receptors here all came from a young man in good health and CMV-seronegative.

This sequence joins TRBV25-1 and TRBJ2-7; D might be TRBD2 (5 bases). The germline V gene encodes CDR1 MGHDK and CDR2 SYGVNS. The CDR3 length is 13 residues. Trimming shortened V by 6 bases and J by 5 bases, and 14 bases separated the two germline ends. CDR3 residues: CASRAPTRDEQYF. DNA of the CDR3: TGTGCCAGCAGAGCGCCCACTAGAGACGAGCAGTACTTC.

The rearrangement links TRBV4-3 to TRBJ2-5, with TRBD2 matching over 10 bases. Matching the DNA end better, TRBJ2-7 makes the J call doubtful. The CDR3 contains 18 residues. Germline CDR1 is LGHNA and CDR2 is YSLEER. CDR3 region: CASSQERTLAGTLYEQYF. In nucleotides, the CDR3 is TGCGCCAGCAGCCAAGAACGCACACTAGCGGGGACCCTCTACGAGCAGTACTTC.

The V gene is TRBV7-8, the J gene TRBJ1-6; no clear D. Per the germline V gene, CDR1 is SGHVS and CDR2 is FQNEAQ. The CDR3 contains 13 residues. Trimming cost V 2 bases and J 8 bases, with 7 bases left between them. The CDR3 DNA is TGTGCCAGCAGCTTAATGCGGGATTCACCCCTCCACTTT. It specifies CASSLMRDSPLHF. Supplemented by reference TRBV7-8 and TRBJ1-6, the full variable domain reads GAGVSQSPRYKVAKRGQDVALRCDPISGHVSLFWYQQALGQGPEFLTYFQNEAQLDKSGLPSDRFFAERPEGSVSTLKIQRTQQEDSAVYLCASSLMRDSPLHFGNGTRLTVT.

V is TRBV4-1 and J is TRBJ2-1, with 13 bases matching TRBD2. Germline assignment: CDR1 MGHRA and CDR2 YSYEKL. This CDR3 region has 18 residues. Germline trimming cut 4 bases from V and 1 base from J; bases unmatched to any gene: 7. The CDR3: CASSRGLAGPTSYNEQFF. In DNA, the CDR3 is TGCGCCAGCAGCCGGGGACTAGCGGGGCCCACGTCCTACAATGAGCAGTTCTTC.

This chain connects TRBV7-2 to TRBJ2-7; weak D call: TRBD2 (5 bases). The V end lost 2 bases, the J end lost 6 bases, and 11 bases lay between the germline ends. CDR1 is SGHTA, CDR2 FQGNSA, per germline. This CDR3 spans 13 amino acids. The CDR3 loop reads CASSLRLAGEQYF. CDR3 in DNA: TGTGCCAGCAGCTTACGGCTAGCCGGCGAGCAGTACTTC.

This chain links TRBV5-6 with TRBJ2-7, with 14 bases identical to TRBD2. Germline V lookup: CDR1 SGHDT, CDR2 YYEEEE. V was pared by 4 bases and J by 6 bases, with 15 bases of the junction left unmatched. This CDR3 contains 18 residues. DNA of the CDR3: TGTGCCAGCAGCCGCGGACTAGCGGGGGGTCCAAGTGACCTCGAGCAGTACTTC. It translates to CASSRGLAGGPSDLEQYF.

In nucleotides, the CDR3 is TGCGCCAGCAGCCAGGCGGCAGGGGGCCAAGAGACCCAGTACTTC. As protein: CASSQAAGGQETQYF. The chain carries TRBV4-3 and TRBJ2-5; TRBD1 matches at 7 bases. This CDR3 has 15 residues. V was pared by 3 bases and J by 1 base, with 5 bases of the junction left unmatched. Germline lookup yields CDR1 LGHNA and CDR2 YSLEER.

The rearrangement joins TRBV19 to TRBJ1-1; TRBD1 might be the D (5 bases). V lost 4 bases, J lost 5 bases, and 17 bases lay in between. Germline CDR1 is LNHDA and CDR2 is SQIVND (reference sequence). CDR3 size: 15 residues. CDR3 DNA sequence: TGTGCCAGTAGTAGGCCCCCAGGGATGGGAACTGAAGCTTTCTTT. Protein sequence: CASSRPPGMGTEAFF.

This chain links TRBV15 with TRBJ1-5; 9 nucleotides align to TRBD1. Germline-derived CDR1 and CDR2 are LNHNV and YYDKDF (reference sequence). This CDR3 comprises 14 residues. With V trimmed by 5 bases and J by 5 bases, 4 bases remained unmatched. The DNA for the CDR3 is TGTGCCACCAGCCGTGGGACAGGGCATCAGCCCCAGCATTTT. Protein: CATSRGTGHQPQHF.

This chain joins TRBV4-1 and TRBJ1-5; D is ambiguous. V gave up 6 bases and J gave up 5 bases, with 14 bases separating them. In germline, CDR1 is MGHRA, CDR2 YSYEKL. The CDR3 sequence is 14 residues long. CDR3: CASSDGGWDQPQHF. CDR3 nucleotide sequence: TGCGCCAGCAGTGATGGCGGGTGGGATCAGCCCCAGCATTTT.

The chain uses TRBV10-3 and TRBJ2-7; 8 nucleotides agree with TRBD1. V shed 10 bases and J 4 bases; nucleotides not matched to a gene: 6. Germline assignment: CDR1 ENHRY and CDR2 SYGVKD. This CDR3 contains 12 residues. In DNA form, the CDR3 reads TGTGCCACGGGGACAGGACAGTACGAGCAGTACTTC. Translation gives CATGTGQYEQYF.

The chain employs TRBV9 and TRBJ2-7, with 7 bases that match TRBD1. The V gene end was trimmed by 1 base and the J gene end by 5 bases; junction bases not matched to a gene: 15. CDR3 length: 17 residues. Germline CDR1 is SGDLS and CDR2 is YYNGEE. The CDR3 DNA sequence: TGTGCCAGCAGCGTACCTCCCGCGCGACAGGGTGAGGACGAGCAGTACTTC. It translates to CASSVPPARQGEDEQYF.

The gene calls are TRBV5-1 and TRBJ2-6, with 9 bases identical to TRBD1. The CDR3 has 18 residues. Germline V gene data show CDR1 as SGHRS and CDR2 as YFSETQ. J was trimmed by 3 bases and V by 4 bases; bases with no gene match: 11. This CDR3 is CASSPPGQGLYGANVLTF. The CDR3 DNA sequence: TGCGCCAGCAGCCCCCCGGGACAGGGATTATATGGGGCCAACGTCCTGACTTTC. Drawing the rest from reference TRBV5-1 and TRBJ2-6, the complete variable domain is KAGVTQTPRYLIKTRGQQVTLSCSPISGHRSVSWYQQTPGQGLQFLFEYFSETQRNKGNFPGRFSGRQFSNSRSEMNVSTLELGDSALYLCASSPPGQGLYGANVLTFGAGSRLTVL.

This chain links TRBV4-3 with TRBJ2-2; 9 bases are a match to TRBD2. Unmatched junction bases numbered 6, after V lost 0 bases and J lost 7 bases. The CDR3 is 16 amino acids. Per the germline V gene, CDR1 is LGHNA and CDR2 is YSLEER. The CDR3 sequence: CASSQEWAGGSGELFF. The CDR3 DNA sequence: TGCGCCAGCAGCCAAGAGTGGGCGGGAGGGAGCGGGGAGCTGTTTTTT.

V is TRBV9 and J is TRBJ2-7, with D perhaps matching TRBD1 (5 bases). CDR3 length: 14 amino acids. CDR1 is SGDLS, CDR2 YYNGEE, per germline. The V gene lost 3 bases and the J gene lost 2 bases, with 12 bases spanning the gap. CDR3 region: CASSAAAGPYEQYF. CDR3 sequence (DNA): TGTGCCAGCAGCGCCGCCGCAGGGCCCTACGAGCAGTACTTC.

The genes are TRBV4-1 and TRBJ1-2; a weak D match, TRBD1 (5 bases). The germline V gene encodes CDR1 MGHRA and CDR2 YSYEKL. The length of the CDR3 is 16 residues. V shed 1 base and J shed 5 bases, with 17 bases lying between them. CDR3 sequence reads: CASSQGRGGARYGYTF. The CDR3 region has the DNA TGCGCCAGCAGCCAAGGGAGAGGAGGGGCGAGGTATGGCTACACCTTC.

The V call is TRBV11-2, the J call TRBJ2-5; D is perhaps TRBD1 (6 bases). This CDR3 comprises 16 residues. The ends were cut back, 3 bases at V and 5 bases at J, with 19 bases in the middle. Germline V gives CDR1 SGHAT, CDR2 FQNNGV. The CDR3 region is CASSLQGQGIVETQYF. For the CDR3, the DNA is TGTGCCAGCAGCTTGCAGGGACAAGGGATCGTGGAGACCCAGTACTTC.

The chain is built from TRBV5-1 and TRBJ2-1; 10 bases align to TRBD1. CDR1 SGHRS and CDR2 YFSETQ come from the germline V gene. This CDR3 region has 13 residues. V gave up 3 bases and J gave up 8 bases; unmatched junction bases: 2. Written as DNA, the CDR3 is TGCGCCAGCAGCTCGGACAGGGGGGATGAGCAGTTCTTC. Its translation: CASSSDRGDEQFF. Together with reference TRBV5-1 and TRBJ2-1, the CDR3 gives the full variable domain: KAGVTQTPRYLIKTRGQQVTLSCSPISGHRSVSWYQQTPGQGLQFLFEYFSETQRNKGNFPGRFSGRQFSNSRSEMNVSTLELGDSALYLCASSSDRGDEQFFGPGTRLTVL.

The chain has TRBV5-4 and TRBJ2-5, with 8 bases aligning to TRBD2. The end of the DNA is better explained by TRBJ2-7, so the J call may be wrong. The CDR3 has 17 amino acids. CDR1 SGHNT and CDR2 YYREEE come from the germline V gene (reference sequence). The CDR3 DNA is TGTGCCAGCAGCCGACCCCCCGATAGCGGGGTACCCTACGAGCAGTACTTC. As protein: CASSRPPDSGVPYEQYF.

The J gene is TRBJ1-1, the V gene TRBV6-6, with unresolved D. Germline lookup yields CDR1 MNHNY and CDR2 SVGAGI (reference sequence). CDR3 length: 13 amino acids. The V end lost 2 bases, the J end lost 3 bases, and 7 bases lay between the germline ends. The CDR3 loop reads CASSYEGHTEAFF. The CDR3, as DNA: TGTGCCAGCAGTTACGAGGGCCACACTGAAGCTTTCTTT.

Remarks on this clone: The sample contains more than one DNA sequence encoding this CDR3. V usage is TRBV9 and J usage is TRBJ2-7; 11 bases fit TRBD2. Losses at the gene ends were 3 bases for V and 2 bases for J; bases not matched to a gene: 4. Germline lookup yields CDR1 SGDLS and CDR2 YYNGEE. CDR3 length: 15 amino acids. The CDR3 region is CASSAGTSGAYEQYF. The CDR3 region has the DNA TGTGCCAGCAGCGCAGGGACTAGCGGTGCCTACGAGCAGTACTTC.

The V call is TRBV20-1, the J call TRBJ2-3, with TRBD2 matching over 9 bases. CDR3 length: 11 residues. The germline CDR1 and CDR2 sequences are DFQATT and SNEGSKA (reference sequence). Unmatched junction bases numbered 4, after V lost 6 bases and J lost 9 bases. CDR3 nucleotide sequence: TGCAGTGCCACGAGCGGGAGGACGCAGTATTTT. The encoded protein is CSATSGRTQYF.

The chain recombines TRBV5-1 with TRBJ2-7; maybe TRBD1 (6 bases). Germline V CDR1 and CDR2: SGHRS, YFSETQ. Trimming took 0 bases from V and 3 from J, leaving 13 bases between them. The CDR3 extends over 15 amino acids. Written as DNA, the CDR3 is TGCGCCAGCAGCTTGGATGGGGGCCCCGGCTACGAGCAGTACTTC. Translating gives CASSLDGGPGYEQYF.